This TCR beta chain is from a study of blood T cell repertoires in COVID-19. About the study: Sources were T cells, B-cell-depleted T cells, or PBMCs; the material itself was cDNA or gDNA.

Germline CDR1 SQVTM, CDR2 ANQGSEA. The CDR3 length is 13 residues. The J segment lost 5 bases and the V segment lost 7 bases, leaving 7 bases of the junction unmatched. Some clones are missing from TCRdb's copy, which holds only in-frame ones; the method was immunoSEQ multiplex PCR. The sample includes 350,000 to 400,000 clones, 80% to 90% of them seen just once. V is TRBV29-1 and J is TRBJ2-5; TRBD1 agrees at 10 bases. Material for sequencing was PBMCs or T cells enriched from blood (not recorded which). The sequence derives from a man younger than 30 who had recovered from COVID-19. DNA of the CDR3: TGCAGCGAGGTGACAGGGGGCCGGGAGACCCAGTACTTC. It specifies CSEVTGGRETQYF.